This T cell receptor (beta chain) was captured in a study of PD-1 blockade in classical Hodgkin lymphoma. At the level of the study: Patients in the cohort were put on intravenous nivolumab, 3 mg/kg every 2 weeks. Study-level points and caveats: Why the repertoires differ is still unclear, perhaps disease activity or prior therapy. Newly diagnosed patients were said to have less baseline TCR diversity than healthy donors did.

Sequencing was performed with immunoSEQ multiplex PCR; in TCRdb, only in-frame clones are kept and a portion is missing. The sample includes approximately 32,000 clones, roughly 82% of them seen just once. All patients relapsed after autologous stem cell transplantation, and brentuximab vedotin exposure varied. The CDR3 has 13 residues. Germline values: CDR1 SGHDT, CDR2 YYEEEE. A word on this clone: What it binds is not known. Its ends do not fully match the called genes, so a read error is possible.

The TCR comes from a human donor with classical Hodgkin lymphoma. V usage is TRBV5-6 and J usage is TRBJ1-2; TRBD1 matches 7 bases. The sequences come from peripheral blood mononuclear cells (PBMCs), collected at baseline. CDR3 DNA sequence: TGTGCCAGCAGTTTGGACAGGAGAAGGAGCTACACCTTC. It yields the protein CASSLDRRRSYTF.